This T cell receptor (beta chain) was obtained from a study of lymphopenia after photon versus proton radiotherapy. Data came from immunoSEQ multiplex PCR; TCRdb stores just in-frame clones and leaves some out. The data hold around 16,000 clones, with approximately 91% observed a single time. V lost 6 bases and J 10 bases, leaving 18 bases between the germline ends. CDR1 and CDR2 from the germline V gene are MNHEY and SVGAGI. There are 13 residues in the CDR3. As regards this clone: Its antigen is still unknown.

Study results and limitations: Relative stability marked proton patients; photon patients lost diversity and naive cells. Better survival with proton therapy was suggested as possible, not demonstrated. In patients who died, overall survival fell as post-nadir TCR diversity dropped more. After the lymphocyte nadir, photon-treated repertoires showed oligoclonal expansion, especially of CD8+ Temra cells.

Sequenced here: peripheral blood, sampled from a patient treated with proton-based radiotherapy. The sequence came from a woman aged 55-69 years with cholangiocarcinoma. Some clones in this sample may be carry-over from other donors' samples. The chain uses TRBV6-5 and TRBJ1-1; D gene ambiguous. For the CDR3, the DNA is TGTGCCAGCAGCAAAACAGTCCTCGAGGGAGCTTTCTTT. Protein: CASSKTVLEGAFF.